The 29 T cell receptor beta chains in this list originate from one sample, sequenced in a study of CD8 T cells in ankylosing spondylitis. Study findings and constraints: A TCR beta motif of under ten highly homologous variants seemed to mark ankylosing spondylitis blood.

Their antigens remain unidentified. Using its own MiXCR run on the 5' RACE reads, TCRdb lists one record per CDR3 protein. The sample carries about 440,000 distinct CDR3 sequences, 17% recorded once. The sequencing input was blood, either unsorted or a sorted T cell fraction (not recorded which). Receptors originate from a male donor with ankylosing spondylitis.

In nucleotides, the CDR3 is TGTGCCAGCAGGTTGACAGGGGGCGTCTATGGCTACACCTTC. Translation gives CASRLTGGVYGYTF. This chain uses TRBV2 with TRBJ1-2; 10 bases align to TRBD1. Losses at the gene ends were 6 bases for V and 4 bases for J; bases not matched to a gene: 5. The germline V gene encodes CDR1 SNHLY and CDR2 FYNNEI. This CDR3 region has 14 residues. Full variable domain (outside the CDR3, taken from reference TRBV2 and TRBJ1-2): EPEVTQTPSHQVTQMGQEVILRCVPISNHLYFYWYRQILGQKVEFLVSFYNNEISEKSEIFDDQFSVERPDGSNFTLKIRSTKLEDSAMYFCASRLTGGVYGYTFGSGTRLTVV.

This rearrangement joins TRBV6-4 to TRBJ1-1; the D is unclear. The CDR3 runs to 13 residues. Trimming removed 4 bases from V and 1 base from J, with 7 bases in between. Germline CDR1 is MRHNA and CDR2 is SNTAGT. This chain's CDR3 is CASSVQSNTEAFF. As DNA, the CDR3 is TGTGCCAGCAGTGTACAGTCGAACACTGAAGCTTTCTTT.

V is TRBV20-1 and J is TRBJ1-5; 8 bases are a match to TRBD1. The CDR3 spans 14 residues. Per the germline V gene, CDR1 is DFQATT and CDR2 is SNEGSKA (reference sequence). J was trimmed by 2 bases and V by 4 bases; bases with no gene match: 4. CDR3 region: CSAIKTGGNQPQHF. CDR3 DNA sequence: TGCAGTGCTATAAAGACAGGGGGCAATCAGCCCCAGCATTTT.

This chain links TRBV24-1 with TRBJ2-7; maybe TRBD1 (6 bases). Germline CDR1 reads KGHDR; CDR2 reads SFDVKD. This CDR3 region has 13 residues. V was clipped by 6 bases and J by 5 bases, with 13 bases between them. This chain's CDR3 is CATSHIQGNEQYF. The CDR3 DNA reads as TGTGCCACCAGTCATATACAGGGAAACGAGCAGTACTTC.

V is TRBV5-1 and J is TRBJ1-1; 7 bases line up with TRBD1. The CDR3 contains 13 residues. Unmatched junction bases numbered 3, after V lost 4 bases and J lost 3 bases. Germline V gene lookup returns CDR1 SGHRS and CDR2 YFSETQ. CDR3 nucleotides: TGCGCCAGCAGCGATCAGGGGGACACTGAAGCTTTCTTT. Residues: CASSDQGDTEAFF.

The chain carries TRBV19 and TRBJ2-1, with D uncertain. Germline V gene data show CDR1 as LNHDA and CDR2 as SQIVND (reference sequence). The CDR3 has 15 amino acids. The ends were cut back, 7 bases at V and 4 bases at J, with 17 bases in the middle. CDR3 amino acids: CASTRSRPPYNEQFF. The CDR3 nucleotides read TGTGCCAGTACGAGGTCGAGGCCTCCGTACAATGAGCAGTTCTTC.

This clonotype has ten or more counts. V is TRBV3-1 and J is TRBJ2-5, with 8 nucleotides matching TRBD2. Germline V gene lookup returns CDR1 LGHDT and CDR2 YNNKEL (reference sequence). The CDR3 has 14 residues. The junction had 8 bases not matched to a gene; V was cut back by 6 bases and J by 5 bases. The CDR3 DNA reads TGTGCCAGCAGTCCCGGACTAGCTGGCGAGACCCAGTACTTC. Protein sequence: CASSPGLAGETQYF.

The chain employs TRBV30 and TRBJ2-6, with D possibly matching TRBD1 (6 bases). CDR1 is GTSNPN, CDR2 SVGIG, per germline (reference sequence). V was shortened by 5 bases and J by 1 base, with 6 bases between the two germline ends. The CDR3 length is 13 residues. The CDR3 spells CAWGQSGANVLTF. The CDR3 DNA sequence: TGTGCCTGGGGACAGTCTGGGGCCAACGTCCTGACTTTC.

This clonotype was seen a few times. The chain links TRBV27 to TRBJ1-1; D is perhaps TRBD1 (6 bases). V was clipped by 10 bases and J by 6 bases, with 12 bases between them. The CDR3 length is 11 residues. Germline CDR1 and CDR2: MNHEY and SMNVEV (reference sequence). CDR3 loop: CATLRGAEAFF. DNA of the CDR3: TGTGCCACCTTGAGGGGGGCTGAAGCTTTCTTT.

The chain carries TRBV20-1 and TRBJ2-3, with a weak D call TRBD2 (5 bases). Deletions cut 6 bases from V and 0 bases from J, with 19 bases between. This CDR3 is built from 16 residues. CDR1 is DFQATT and CDR2 is SNEGSKA in the germline V gene (reference sequence). The CDR3, as DNA: TGCAGTGCCCTCCCACCCCCCGGGGAGAGCACAGATACGCAGTATTTT. Translation: CSALPPPGESTDTQYF.

In this sample, this clonotype turned up a few times. The rearrangement uses TRBV27 and TRBJ1-3; 11 bases are shared with TRBD1. CDR3 length equals 16 residues. Germline CDR1 is MNHEY and CDR2 is SMNVEV (reference sequence). The V and J ends lost 6 bases and 2 bases, in that order; junction bases with no gene match: 6. The DNA for the CDR3 is TGTGCCAGCAGCCCTAGGACAGGGGGCACTGGAAACACCATATATTTT. As protein: CASSPRTGGTGNTIYF.

This chain connects TRBV28 to TRBJ2-1; D not resolved. Germline CDR1 and CDR2: MDHEN and SYDVKM. The CDR3 spans 14 residues. Trimming removed 4 bases at V and 5 bases at J, with 12 bases between. The DNA of the CDR3 is TGTGCCAGCAGTTCCCCGACGTCTAACAATGAGCAGTTCTTC. Amino acid sequence: CASSSPTSNNEQFF.

In its sample, this clonotype was seen a few times. CDR3 amino acids: CASSSRGGSYEQYF. CDR3 in DNA: TGCGCCAGCAGCTCAAGGGGGGGTAGCTACGAGCAGTACTTC. The chain uses TRBV5-1 and TRBJ2-7, with D possibly matching TRBD2 (7 bases). Trimming took off 3 bases at V and 3 bases at J, with 13 bases between the two ends. Germline CDR1 and CDR2: SGHRS and YFSETQ. CDR3 length equals 14 residues. Full variable domain (remainder filled in from reference TRBV5-1 and TRBJ2-7): KAGVTQTPRYLIKTRGQQVTLSCSPISGHRSVSWYQQTPGQGLQFLFEYFSETQRNKGNFPGRFSGRQFSNSRSEMNVSTLELGDSALYLCASSSRGGSYEQYFGPGTRLTVT.

The V and J genes are TRBV7-8 and TRBJ2-1; D ambiguous. Germline V gene lookup returns CDR1 SGHVS and CDR2 FQNEAQ. This CDR3 has 11 amino acids. With 2 bases removed from V and 15 bases from J, the gap between germline ends came to 11 bases. The CDR3 DNA reads as TGTGCCAGCAGCTTATTGTTCCAGGCGTTCTTC. Its translation is CASSLLFQAFF.

V usage is TRBV20-1 and J usage is TRBJ2-7; 9 bases map to TRBD2. CDR1 and CDR2 (germline): DFQATT, SNEGSKA (reference sequence). This CDR3 is built from 14 residues. The V and J ends lost 3 bases and 3 bases, in that order; junction bases with no gene match: 6. The CDR3 reads CSASLAGRDYEQYF. For the CDR3, the DNA is TGCAGTGCTAGTCTAGCGGGGAGGGACTACGAGCAGTACTTC.

The rearrangement joins TRBV11-2 to TRBJ2-5, with D possibly TRBD1 on 5 matching bases. Per germline, CDR1 SGHAT and CDR2 FQNNGV. Trimming removed 5 bases at V and 5 bases at J, with 21 bases between. The length of the CDR3 is 16 residues. The CDR3 nucleotides are TGTGCCAGCAGCACTCAGGGTTATGGGTCACGGGAGACCCAGTACTTC. Its protein is CASSTQGYGSRETQYF.

There are many counts of this clonotype. The gene calls are TRBV2 and TRBJ2-2; no definite D call. CDR1 and CDR2 (germline): SNHLY, FYNNEI. The CDR3 length is 13 residues. Deletions cut 4 bases from V and 5 bases from J, with 8 bases between. The CDR3 protein is CASSVGRTGELFF. The CDR3, as DNA: TGTGCCAGCAGTGTCGGAAGGACCGGGGAGCTGTTTTTT.

J is TRBJ2-5 and V is TRBV19; 10 bases map to TRBD2. Trimming removed 4 bases from V and 8 bases from J; junction bases left unmatched: 4. CDR3 length: 13 residues. Germline-derived CDR1 and CDR2 are LNHDA and SQIVND (reference sequence). In DNA form, the CDR3 reads TGTGCCAGTAGTACATCTAGCGGGAGAACCCAGTACTTC. This encodes CASSTSSGRTQYF.

The gene calls are TRBV5-1 and TRBJ2-4, with D perhaps TRBD1 (5 bases). Trimming pared 2 bases from V and 1 base from J, leaving 10 bases between. The CDR3 runs 15 residues. Germline CDR1 SGHRS, CDR2 YFSETQ. The CDR3 sequence: CASSLGVPAKNIQYF. The CDR3 bases are TGCGCCAGCAGCTTAGGGGTCCCCGCCAAAAACATTCAGTACTTC.

There are a few counts of this clonotype. The CDR3 DNA sequence: TGCAGTGCTAGTTCCCCCATCATGACTAGCGGGGGGCTCCCGTCCGATGAGCAGTTCTTC. Translating it yields CSASSPIMTSGGLPSDEQFF. V and J are TRBV20-1 and TRBJ2-1, with TRBD2 matching over 13 bases. Unmatched junction bases numbered 22, after V lost 3 bases and J lost 8 bases. The length of the CDR3 is 20 residues. Germline V gives CDR1 DFQATT, CDR2 SNEGSKA (reference sequence).

The chain is built from TRBV18 and TRBJ2-1, with TRBD1 as a possible D gene (6 bases). The CDR3 runs 15 residues. Germline lookup yields CDR1 KGHSH and CDR2 LQKENI. V lost 0 bases, J lost 4 bases, and 10 bases lay in between. Written as DNA, the CDR3 is TGTGCCAGCTCACCACCGGAGACAGGTTACAATGAGCAGTTCTTC. As protein: CASSPPETGYNEQFF.

The chain recombines TRBV5-5 with TRBJ2-3, with 12 positions matching TRBD1. V gave up 4 bases and J gave up 4 bases; unmatched junction bases: 7. There are 16 residues in the CDR3. Germline V gives CDR1 SGHKS, CDR2 YYEKEE (reference sequence). The CDR3 bases are TGTGCCAGCAGCGGATCCGGGACAGGGGGCGCAGATACGCAGTATTTT. Protein sequence: CASSGSGTGGADTQYF. Complete variable domain (other parts from reference TRBV5-5 and TRBJ2-3): DAGVTQSPTHLIKTRGQQVTLRCSPISGHKSVSWYQQVLGQGPQFIFQYYEKEERGRGNFPDRFSARQFPNYSSELNVNALLLGDSALYLCASSGSGTGGADTQYFGPGTRLTVL.

This clonotype has a count of ten or more. CDR3 sequence: CASSLAQGSNYGYTF. The CDR3 coding sequence is TGCGCCAGCAGCTTGGCCCAGGGTTCCAACTATGGCTACACCTTC. The J gene is TRBJ1-2, the V gene TRBV5-1; a possible D gene is TRBD1 (5 bases). The CDR3 covers 15 residues. V gave up 0 bases and J gave up 2 bases, with 11 bases separating them. Germline V lookup: CDR1 SGHRS, CDR2 YFSETQ.

This chain joins TRBV6-5 and TRBJ1-1; maybe TRBD1 (5 bases). This CDR3 contains 14 residues. Germline V lookup: CDR1 MNHEY, CDR2 SVGAGI. The germline V and J ends were trimmed by 2 bases and 4 bases, with 11 bases remaining between them. The CDR3 DNA follows: TGTGCCAGCAGTTACAACTTGGGGGGCACTGAAGCTTTCTTT. As protein: CASSYNLGGTEAFF.

V gene TRBV15 combines with J gene TRBJ1-1; the match to TRBD1 covers 7 bases. The ends lost 1 base at V and 0 bases at J; junction bases unmatched: 2. CDR1 is LNHNV, CDR2 YYDKDF, per germline (reference sequence). The CDR3 length is 15 residues. The CDR3 sequence: CATSRGDSLNTEAFF. CDR3 bases: TGTGCCACCAGCAGAGGGGACAGCCTGAACACTGAAGCTTTCTTT. The whole variable domain, filled in from reference TRBV15 and TRBJ1-1, reads DAMVIQNPRYQVTQFGKPVTLSCSQTLNHNVMYWYQQKSSQAPKLLFHYYDKDFNNEADTPDNFQSRRPNTSFCFLDIRSPGLGDTAMYLCATSRGDSLNTEAFFGQGTRLTVV.

The V and J genes are TRBV20-1 and TRBJ1-5; D might be TRBD1 (5 bases). The CDR3 runs 14 residues. Germline CDR1 and CDR2: DFQATT and SNEGSKA (reference sequence). V lost 0 bases and J 2 bases, leaving 8 bases between the germline ends. The CDR3 bases are TGCAGTGCTAGAGAGGGCAGGGGCAATCAGCCCCAGCATTTT. As protein: CSAREGRGNQPQHF.

The V call is TRBV5-1, the J call TRBJ2-1; 9 nucleotides align to TRBD2. The germline V gene has CDR1 SGHRS and CDR2 YFSETQ. The CDR3 covers 16 residues. V was pared by 1 base and J by 10 bases, with 12 bases of the junction left unmatched. CDR3 region: CASSLLAGPTEGEQFF. Written as DNA, the CDR3 is TGCGCCAGCAGCTTGCTAGCGGGGCCGACGGAGGGGGAGCAGTTCTTC.

The gene calls are TRBV18 and TRBJ2-7; D remains ambiguous. The V gene lost 5 bases and the J gene lost 5 bases, with 16 bases spanning the gap. The germline gives CDR1 KGHSH, CDR2 LQKENI. The CDR3 consists of 14 residues. CDR3: CASSSSGQINEQYF. In DNA, the CDR3 is TGTGCCAGCTCATCGTCGGGTCAGATAAACGAGCAGTACTTC.

In this sample, this clonotype turned up a few times. The CDR3 is CASSQVTGQGGEQFF. CDR3 DNA: TGTGCCAGCAGCCAAGTCACTGGACAGGGCGGTGAGCAGTTCTTC. The chain links TRBV3-1 to TRBJ2-1; 8 nucleotides match TRBD1. The CDR3 contains 15 residues. Germline CDR1 LGHDT, CDR2 YNNKEL (reference sequence). V lost 1 base, J lost 9 bases, and 8 bases stayed unmatched.